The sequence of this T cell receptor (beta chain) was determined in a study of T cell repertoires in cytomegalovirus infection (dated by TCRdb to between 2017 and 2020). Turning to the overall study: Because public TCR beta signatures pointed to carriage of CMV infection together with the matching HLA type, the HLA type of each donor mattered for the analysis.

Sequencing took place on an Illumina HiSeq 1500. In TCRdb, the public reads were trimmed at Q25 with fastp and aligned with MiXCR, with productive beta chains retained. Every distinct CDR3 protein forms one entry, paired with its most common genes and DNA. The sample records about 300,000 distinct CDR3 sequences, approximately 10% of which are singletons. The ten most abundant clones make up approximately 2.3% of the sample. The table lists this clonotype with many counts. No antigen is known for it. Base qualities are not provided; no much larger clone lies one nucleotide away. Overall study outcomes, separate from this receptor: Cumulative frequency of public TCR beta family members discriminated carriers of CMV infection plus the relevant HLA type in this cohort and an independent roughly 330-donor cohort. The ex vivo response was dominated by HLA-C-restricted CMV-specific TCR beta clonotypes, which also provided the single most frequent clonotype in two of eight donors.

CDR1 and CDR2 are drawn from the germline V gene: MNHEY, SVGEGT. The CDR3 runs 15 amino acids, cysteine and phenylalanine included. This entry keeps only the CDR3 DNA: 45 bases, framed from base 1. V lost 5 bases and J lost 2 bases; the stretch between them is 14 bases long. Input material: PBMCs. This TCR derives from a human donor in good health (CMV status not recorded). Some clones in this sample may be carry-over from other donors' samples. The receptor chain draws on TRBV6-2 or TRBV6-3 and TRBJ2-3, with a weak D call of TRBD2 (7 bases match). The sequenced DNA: TGTGCCAGCAGTACCCGGGGGGCCCTCACAGATACGCAGTATTTT. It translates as CASSTRGALTDTQYF.